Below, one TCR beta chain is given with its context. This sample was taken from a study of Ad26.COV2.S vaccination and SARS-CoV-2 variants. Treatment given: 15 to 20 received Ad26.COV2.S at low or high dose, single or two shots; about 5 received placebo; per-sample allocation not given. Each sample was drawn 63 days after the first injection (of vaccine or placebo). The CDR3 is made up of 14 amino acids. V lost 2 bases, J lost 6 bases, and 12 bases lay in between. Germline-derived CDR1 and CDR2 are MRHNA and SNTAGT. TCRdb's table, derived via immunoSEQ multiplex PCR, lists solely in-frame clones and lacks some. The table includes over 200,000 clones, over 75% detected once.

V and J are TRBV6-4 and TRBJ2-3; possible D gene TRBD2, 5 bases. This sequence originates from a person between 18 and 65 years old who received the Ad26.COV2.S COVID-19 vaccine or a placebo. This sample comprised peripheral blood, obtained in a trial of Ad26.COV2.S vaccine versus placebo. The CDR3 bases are TGTGCCAGCAGTGACGGAGGCGCCGCGGATACGCAGTATTTT. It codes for CASSDGGAADTQYF.